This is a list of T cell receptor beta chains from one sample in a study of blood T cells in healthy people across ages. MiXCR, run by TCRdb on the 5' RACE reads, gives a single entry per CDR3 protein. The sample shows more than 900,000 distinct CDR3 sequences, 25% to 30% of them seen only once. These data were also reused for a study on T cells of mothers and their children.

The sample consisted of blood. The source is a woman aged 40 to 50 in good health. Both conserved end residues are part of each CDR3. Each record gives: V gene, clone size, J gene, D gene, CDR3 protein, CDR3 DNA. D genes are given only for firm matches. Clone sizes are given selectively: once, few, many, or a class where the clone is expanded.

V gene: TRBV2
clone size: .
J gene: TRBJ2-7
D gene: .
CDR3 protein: CASSGATAGYEQYF
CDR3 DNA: TGTGCCAGCAGTGGGGCTACAGCTGGCTACGAGCAGTACTTC

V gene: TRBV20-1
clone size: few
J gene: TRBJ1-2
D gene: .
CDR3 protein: CSASRPGDAYGYTF
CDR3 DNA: TGCAGTGCTAGTCGGCCAGGGGACGCCTATGGCTACACCTTC

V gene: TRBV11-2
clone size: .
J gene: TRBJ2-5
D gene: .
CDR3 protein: CASSLVGAGETQYF
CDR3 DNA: TGTGCCAGCAGCTTAGTTGGGGCAGGAGAGACCCAGTACTTC

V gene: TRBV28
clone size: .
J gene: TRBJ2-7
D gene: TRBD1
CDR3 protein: CASSKAGGAYEQYF
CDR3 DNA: TGTGCCAGCAGCAAGGCAGGGGGTGCCTACGAGCAGTACTTC

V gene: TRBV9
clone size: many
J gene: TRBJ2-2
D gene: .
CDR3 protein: CASSEFPTGELFF
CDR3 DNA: TGTGCCAGCAGCGAATTCCCCACCGGGGAGCTGTTTTTT

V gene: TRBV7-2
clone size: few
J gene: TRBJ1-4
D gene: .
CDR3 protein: CASSLALGSYEKLFF
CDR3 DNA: TGTGCCAGCAGCTTAGCGCTGGGTAGCTACGAAAAACTGTTTTTT

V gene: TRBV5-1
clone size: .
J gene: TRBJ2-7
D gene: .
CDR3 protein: CASSPDESFYEQYF
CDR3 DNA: TGCGCCAGCAGCCCCGATGAATCTTTCTACGAGCAGTACTTC

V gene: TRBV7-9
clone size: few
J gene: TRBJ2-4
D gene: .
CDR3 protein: CASSLGDSNYNEQYF
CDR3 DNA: TGTGCCAGCAGCTTGGGGGATAGTAACTACAATGAGCAGTACTTC

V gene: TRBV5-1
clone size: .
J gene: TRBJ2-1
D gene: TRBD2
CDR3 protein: CASSTSGGADEQFF
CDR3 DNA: TGCGCCAGCTCGACTAGCGGGGGGGCAGATGAGCAGTTCTTC

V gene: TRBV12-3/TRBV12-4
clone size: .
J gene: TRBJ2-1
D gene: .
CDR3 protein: CASSPQKGSYNEQFF
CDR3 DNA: TGTGCCAGCAGCCCGCAGAAGGGCTCCTACAATGAGCAGTTCTTC

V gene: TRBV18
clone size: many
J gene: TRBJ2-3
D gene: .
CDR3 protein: CASSSYGTPTDTQYF
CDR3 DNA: TGTGCCAGCTCAAGTTACGGGACCCCCACAGATACGCAGTATTTT

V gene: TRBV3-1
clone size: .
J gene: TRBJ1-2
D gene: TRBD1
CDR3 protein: CASSQPGQINYGYTF
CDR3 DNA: TGTGCCAGCAGCCAACCGGGACAGATTAACTATGGCTACACCTTC

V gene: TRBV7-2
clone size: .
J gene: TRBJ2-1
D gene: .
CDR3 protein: CASSLSVSQETQFF
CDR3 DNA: TGTGCCAGCAGCTTATCGGTCAGCCAAGAGACCCAGTTCTTC

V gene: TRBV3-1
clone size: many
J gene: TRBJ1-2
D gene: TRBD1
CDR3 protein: CASSQDPDRGNGYTF
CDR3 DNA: TGTGCCAGCAGCCAAGATCCTGACAGGGGGAATGGCTACACCTTC

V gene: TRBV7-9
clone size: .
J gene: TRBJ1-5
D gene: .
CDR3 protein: CASSIGGVNQPQHF
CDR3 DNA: TGTGCCAGCAGCATCGGGGGTGTAAATCAGCCCCAGCATTTT

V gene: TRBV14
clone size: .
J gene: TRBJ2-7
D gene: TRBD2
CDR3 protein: CASSRGGSLREQYF
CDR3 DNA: TGTGCCAGCAGCCGGGGGGGTTCTTTACGCGAGCAGTACTTC

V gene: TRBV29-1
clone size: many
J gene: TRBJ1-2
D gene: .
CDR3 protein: CSVEDLVGTNYGYTF
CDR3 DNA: TGCAGCGTTGAAGATCTTGTGGGGACTAACTATGGCTACACCTTC

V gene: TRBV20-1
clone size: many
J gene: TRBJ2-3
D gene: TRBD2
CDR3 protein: CSARGTSGGPDTQYF
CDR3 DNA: TGCAGTGCTAGAGGAACTAGCGGGGGTCCAGATACGCAGTATTTT

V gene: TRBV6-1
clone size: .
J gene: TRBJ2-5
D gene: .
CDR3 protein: CAGSDRQQGETQYF
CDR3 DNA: TGTGCCGGCAGTGATAGGCAGCAAGGAGAGACCCAGTACTTC

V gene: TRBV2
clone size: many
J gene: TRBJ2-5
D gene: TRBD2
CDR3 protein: CASSEVGPSGSQETQYF
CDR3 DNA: TGTGCCAGCAGTGAAGTGGGTCCTAGCGGGAGTCAAGAGACCCAGTACTTC

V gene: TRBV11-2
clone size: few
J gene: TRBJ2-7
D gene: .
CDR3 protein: CASSPPSGTRGYEQYF
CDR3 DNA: TGTGCCAGCAGCCCCCCCTCGGGGACCCGAGGCTACGAGCAGTACTTC

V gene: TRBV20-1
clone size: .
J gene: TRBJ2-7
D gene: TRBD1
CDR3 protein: CSARDTPGQGSYEQYF
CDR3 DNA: TGCAGTGCTAGAGATACGCCGGGACAGGGTTCCTATGAGCAGTACTTC

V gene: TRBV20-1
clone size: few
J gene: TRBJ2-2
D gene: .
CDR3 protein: CSASSPGTGELFF
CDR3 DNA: TGCAGTGCTAGCTCCCCCGGAACCGGGGAGCTGTTTTTT

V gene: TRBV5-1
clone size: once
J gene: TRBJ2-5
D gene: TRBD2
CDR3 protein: CASSLAGKSGGNEQYF
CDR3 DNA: TGCGCCAGCAGCTTGGCCGGGAAGAGCGGGGGCAATGAGCAGTACTTC

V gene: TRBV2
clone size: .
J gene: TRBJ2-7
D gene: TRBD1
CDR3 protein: CASSVPGQGITRSPYEQYF
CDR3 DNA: TGTGCCAGCAGCGTTCCGGGACAGGGTATAACCAGATCCCCCTACGAGCAGTACTTC

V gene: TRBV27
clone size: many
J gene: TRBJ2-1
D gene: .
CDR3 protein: CASSPPQNNEQFF
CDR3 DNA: TGTGCCAGCAGTCCACCCCAGAACAATGAGCAGTTCTTC

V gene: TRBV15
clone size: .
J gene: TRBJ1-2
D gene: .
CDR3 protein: CATSRDRDPLRGYTF
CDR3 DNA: TGTGCCACCAGCAGAGATCGGGACCCCCTTAGGGGCTACACCTTC

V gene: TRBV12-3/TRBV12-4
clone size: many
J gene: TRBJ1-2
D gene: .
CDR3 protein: CASSLSSNYGYTF
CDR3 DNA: TGTGCCAGCAGTTTATCTTCTAACTATGGCTACACCTTC

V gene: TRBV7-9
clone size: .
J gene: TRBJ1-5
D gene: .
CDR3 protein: CASSDSTGNQPQHF
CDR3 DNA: TGTGCCAGCAGCGACAGTACCGGCAATCAGCCCCAGCATTTT

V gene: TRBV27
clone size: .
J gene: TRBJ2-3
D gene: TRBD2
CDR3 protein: CANSTRVSGGSTDTQYF
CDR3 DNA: TGTGCCAACAGTACCCGTGTTAGCGGGGGAAGCACAGATACGCAGTATTTT

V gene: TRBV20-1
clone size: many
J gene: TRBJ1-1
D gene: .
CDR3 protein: CSARDRYTRNTEAFF
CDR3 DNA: TGCAGTGCTAGAGACCGGTACACCAGGAACACTGAAGCTTTCTTT

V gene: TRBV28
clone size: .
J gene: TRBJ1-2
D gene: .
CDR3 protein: CASTVDSNYGYTF
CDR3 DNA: TGTGCCAGCACCGTTGACAGCAACTATGGCTACACCTTC

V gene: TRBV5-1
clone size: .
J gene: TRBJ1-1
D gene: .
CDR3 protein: CASSLRLGMSTEAFF
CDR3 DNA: TGCGCCAGCAGCTTGAGGCTGGGCATGAGCACTGAAGCTTTCTTT

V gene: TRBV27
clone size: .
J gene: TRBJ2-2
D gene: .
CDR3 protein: CASSYAGEETGELFF
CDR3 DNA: TGTGCCAGCAGTTATGCAGGAGAAGAAACCGGGGAGCTGTTTTTT

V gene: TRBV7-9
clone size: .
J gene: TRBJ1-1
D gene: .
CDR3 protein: CASSLEEGLAFF
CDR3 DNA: TGTGCCAGCAGCTTAGAAGAGGGGTTGGCTTTCTTT

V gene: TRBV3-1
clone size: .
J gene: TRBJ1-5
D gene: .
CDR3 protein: CASSPGQSNQPRHF
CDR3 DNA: TGTGCCAGCAGCCCCGGACAGAGCAATCAGCCCCGGCATTTT

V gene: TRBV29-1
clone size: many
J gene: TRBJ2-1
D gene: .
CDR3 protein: CSVESPGRVTNNEQFF
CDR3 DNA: TGCAGCGTTGAATCCCCCGGCAGGGTCACAAACAATGAGCAGTTCTTC

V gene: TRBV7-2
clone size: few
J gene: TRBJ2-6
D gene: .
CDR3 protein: CASSPRQGRYSGANVLTF
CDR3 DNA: TGTGCCAGCAGCCCCCGGCAGGGGCGGTACTCTGGGGCCAACGTCCTGACTTTC

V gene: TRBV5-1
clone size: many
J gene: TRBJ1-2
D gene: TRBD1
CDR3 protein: CASSPGQYYGYTF
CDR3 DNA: TGCGCCAGCAGCCCGGGACAGTACTATGGCTACACCTTC

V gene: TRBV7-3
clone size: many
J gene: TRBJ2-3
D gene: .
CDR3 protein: CASSLSSTSTDTQYF
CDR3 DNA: TGTGCCAGCAGCTTAAGCTCCACTAGCACAGATACGCAGTATTTT

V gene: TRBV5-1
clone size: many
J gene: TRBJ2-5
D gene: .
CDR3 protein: CASSFEVVETQYF
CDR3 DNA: TGCGCCAGCAGCTTTGAGGTGGTAGAGACCCAGTACTTC

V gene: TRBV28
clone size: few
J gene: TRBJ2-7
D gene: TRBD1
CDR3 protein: CASSAQTGVAPYEQYF
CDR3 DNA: TGTGCCAGCAGTGCCCAAACAGGGGTAGCCCCCTACGAGCAGTACTTC

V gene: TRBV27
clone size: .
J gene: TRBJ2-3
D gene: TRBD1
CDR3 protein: CASSGQGAGTQYF
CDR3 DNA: TGTGCCAGCAGCGGACAGGGGGCCGGTACGCAGTATTTT

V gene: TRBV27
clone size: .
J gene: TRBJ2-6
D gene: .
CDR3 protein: CASSLYRAGANVLTF
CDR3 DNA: TGTGCCAGCAGTTTATATCGGGCTGGGGCCAACGTCCTGACTTTC

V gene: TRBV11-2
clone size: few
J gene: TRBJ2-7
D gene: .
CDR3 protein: CASSLGSYFTYF
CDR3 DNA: TGTGCCAGCAGCTTAGGATCATATTTCACGTACTTC

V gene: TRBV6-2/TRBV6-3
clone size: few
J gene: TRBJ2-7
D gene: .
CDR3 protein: CASSYWDEQYF
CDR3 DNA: TGTGCCAGCAGTTACTGGGACGAGCAGTACTTC